This T cell receptor (beta chain) is drawn from a study of cytomegalovirus exposure and HLA in healthy donors. A remark on this clone: Antigen unknown.

Some clones are missing from TCRdb's copy, which holds only in-frame ones; the method was immunoSEQ multiplex PCR. Of some 70,000 clones in the sample, 85% to 90% were seen once. Study-level points and caveats: A subsequent analysis found that TCR clusters from the first cohort also tended to co-occur in the 120 validation repertoires, with about 93% of cluster scores above 0. Among TCR beta chains, those listed as cytomegalovirus-associated numbered about 160. In vitro testing confirmed three CMV-associated chains as specific for CMV antigens.

The clonotype originates from a woman younger than 35 in good health and CMV-seronegative. Sample: PBMCs.

CDR3 protein: CASSPLTQGTLNYGYTF. CDR3 DNA: TGTGCCAGCTCACCCCTGACGCAGGGGACCCTTAACTATGGCTACACCTTC. V gene TRBV18 combines with J gene TRBJ1-2; D is possibly TRBD1 (6 bases). V lost 3 bases, J lost 1 base, and 18 bases lay in between. CDR3 length equals 17 residues. Germline V gene data show CDR1 as KGHSH and CDR2 as LQKENI.